This T cell receptor (beta chain) was identified in a study of shared clonotypes between healthy human individuals. Study information: Each donor's CD8 memory used one plate, CD8 naive two, each CD4 subset three. Overall study findings and caveats: Despite large depth, rarefaction showed incomplete sorted-subset sequencing.

Approximately 210 ng DNA, 30,000 or so T cell genomes, went into each sorted-subset replicate PCR. TCRdb's table, derived via immunoSEQ multiplex PCR, lists solely in-frame clones and lacks some. This sample yields 900,000 to 1,200,000 clones, of which around three quarters are seen a single time; roughly 0.57% belongs to the top ten. CDR3 length equals 15 residues. Between the trimmed V and J ends, which lost 4 bases and 8 bases, there was a span of 19 bases. Germline V gene data show CDR1 as SGDLS and CDR2 as YYNGEE. As regards this clone: The antigen is undetermined.

This sequence joins TRBV9 and TRBJ1-3; D is ambiguous. This clonotype originated in a man younger than 35 in good health. Some clones in this sample may be carry-over from other donors' samples. Sequencing was carried out using memory CD4+ T cells from PBMCs. Subset reported: CD45RA-negative fraction. The CDR3 DNA reads as TGTGCCAGCAGCCCCCCGACGGTAGCACGGGACACCATATATTTT. This codes for CASSPPTVARDTIYF. The whole variable domain, remainder taken from reference TRBV9 and TRBJ1-3, is DSGVTQTPKHLITATGQRVTLRCSPRSGDLSVYWYQQSLDQGLQFLIQYYNGEERAKGNILERFSAQQFPDLHSELNLSSLELGDSALYFCASSPPTVARDTIYFGEGSWLTVV.